These 26 T cell receptor beta chains were sequenced from one sample in a study of PD-L1 blockade in urothelial cancer. Profiled with immunoSEQ multiplex PCR; TCRdb holds only in-frame clones, not every one. Of over 45,000 clones in the sample, 87% were seen once. Specimen: PBMCs, collected around atezolizumab (anti-PD-L1) treatment. Source of these receptors: a man in his fifties or sixties with urothelial cancer.

The V gene is TRBV11-1, the J gene TRBJ2-7; D gene uncertain. The V gene's germline CDR1 is SGHAT and CDR2 FQDESV (reference sequence). The V end lost 6 bases, the J end lost 0 bases, and 15 bases lay between the germline ends. The CDR3 is made up of 15 amino acids. The CDR3 DNA follows: TGTGCCAGCAGACGATCCGGCGGAGACTCCTACGAGCAGTACTTC. This codes for CASRRSGGDSYEQYF.

The chain combines TRBV5-1 with TRBJ2-7; D is perhaps TRBD1 (5 bases). Per germline, CDR1 SGHRS and CDR2 YFSETQ. The CDR3 spans 14 residues. V gave up 2 bases and J gave up 4 bases, with 13 bases separating them. The CDR3 nucleotides read TGCGCCAGCAGCTTTGGCAGGGTACAGTACGAGCAGTACTTC. This codes for CASSFGRVQYEQYF.

The chain uses TRBV6-5 and TRBJ1-1, with a possible D match to TRBD1 (5 bases). Germline loops: CDR1 MNHEY, CDR2 SVGAGI. The CDR3 extends over 15 amino acids. V was shortened by 8 bases and J by 2 bases, with 18 bases between the two germline ends. CDR3 residues: CASRPQGRANTEAFF. CDR3 DNA: TGTGCCAGCCGCCCCCAGGGAAGGGCTAACACTGAAGCTTTCTTT.

The chain employs TRBV7-2 and TRBJ2-3; the D is unclear. Between the trimmed V and J ends, which lost 4 bases and 4 bases, there was a span of 6 bases. The V gene's germline CDR1 is SGHTA and CDR2 FQGNSA. CDR3 length equals 12 residues. The chain's CDR3 is CASSSSSDTQYF. The DNA for the CDR3 is TGTGCCAGCAGCTCGAGCTCAGATACGCAGTATTTT.

The gene calls are TRBV4-2 and TRBJ2-5; 11 nucleotides align to TRBD2. This CDR3 comprises 16 residues. Germline lookup yields CDR1 LGHNA and CDR2 YNFKEQ. The V gene end was trimmed by 5 bases and the J gene end by 0 bases; junction bases not matched to a gene: 5. This CDR3 is CASSGGLAEYQETQYF. The CDR3, as DNA: TGTGCCAGCAGCGGGGGACTAGCGGAGTACCAAGAGACCCAGTACTTC.

The V and J genes are TRBV5-1 and TRBJ1-1, with a weak D call TRBD1 (6 bases). CDR3 length: 16 residues. Germline V gene lookup returns CDR1 SGHRS and CDR2 YFSETQ. V lost 0 bases to trimming and J lost 0 bases, with 12 bases between them. CDR3 DNA sequence: TGCGCCAGCAGCTTGGCTGCAGGGGTCATGAACACTGAAGCTTTCTTT. This encodes CASSLAAGVMNTEAFF.

V is TRBV10-3 and J is TRBJ2-5; 9 bases fit TRBD1. Germline trimming cut 6 bases from V and 1 base from J; bases unmatched to any gene: 9. The CDR3 has 16 residues. CDR1 and CDR2 from the germline V gene are ENHRY and SYGVKD. The CDR3 here is CAISPGQGRVQETQYF. CDR3 nucleotide sequence: TGTGCCATCAGCCCTGGACAGGGGCGGGTCCAAGAGACCCAGTACTTC.

In its sample, this clone was seen once. Sequence at one end of the junction differs from germline and may be a read error. The chain recombines TRBV6-5 with TRBJ2-3; 7 positions match TRBD2. CDR3 length: 12 amino acids. Germline values: CDR1 MNHEY, CDR2 SVGAGI. CDR3 residues: CASSYSRDYWDF. The CDR3 region has the DNA TGTGCCAGCAGTTACTCCCGGGACTATTGGGATTTT.

V usage is TRBV5-6 and J usage is TRBJ1-3; D is possibly TRBD1 (5 bases). The CDR3 runs to 16 residues. Trimming took 4 bases from V and 0 from J, leaving 14 bases between them. The V gene's germline CDR1 is SGHDT and CDR2 YYEEEE. The CDR3 DNA reads TGTGCCAGCAGCCCATTGGACAAACACTCTGGAAACACCATATATTTT. Encoded protein: CASSPLDKHSGNTIYF.

The CDR3 bases are TGTGCCAGCTCACCCGCTCCTATGGACAGGGGTGTGAACACCGGGGAGCTGTTTTTT. Translated: CASSPAPMDRGVNTGELFF. The chain links TRBV18 to TRBJ2-2; TRBD1 matches at 9 bases. Germline values: CDR1 KGHSH, CDR2 LQKENI. J was trimmed by 1 base and V by 3 bases; bases with no gene match: 12. This CDR3 has 19 amino acids.

V is TRBV28 and J is TRBJ2-7, with TRBD2 as a possible D gene (6 bases). CDR3 size: 15 residues. Per germline, CDR1 MDHEN and CDR2 SYDVKM. V gave up 5 bases and J gave up 0 bases, with 14 bases separating them. Here the CDR3 reads CASSLPGVSSYEQYF. CDR3 sequence (DNA): TGTGCCAGCAGTCTACCGGGAGTTAGCTCCTACGAGCAGTACTTC.

This clone was observed once. The rearrangement links TRBV10-3 to TRBJ2-7; TRBD1 matches 9 bases. Germline V lookup: CDR1 ENHRY, CDR2 SYGVKD. The CDR3 contains 14 residues. The trim removed 8 bases at V and 2 bases at J, leaving 7 bases unmatched. CDR3 sequence: CAIGPGTGTYEQYF. The DNA of the CDR3 is TGTGCCATCGGGCCGGGGACAGGGACCTACGAGCAGTACTTC.

The V gene is TRBV4-1, the J gene TRBJ2-5; TRBD2 matches 9 bases. The junction had 0 bases not matched to a gene; V was cut back by 3 bases and J by 1 base. The CDR3 runs 14 residues. The germline V gene encodes CDR1 MGHRA and CDR2 YSYEKL. The DNA of the CDR3 is TGCGCCAGCAGCCAGACTAGCGGCCAAGAGACCCAGTACTTC. Protein sequence: CASSQTSGQETQYF.

This chain links TRBV5-1 with TRBJ1-4; D not certain. V shed 0 bases and J shed 2 bases, with 8 bases lying between them. Looked up from germline, CDR1 is SGHRS and CDR2 is YFSETQ. CDR3 length: 15 amino acids. The CDR3 bases are TGCGCCAGCAGCTTGGACGGGTGGACTAATGAAAAACTGTTTTTT. Protein product: CASSLDGWTNEKLFF.

The chain is built from TRBV6-1 and TRBJ1-6; 9 nucleotides agree with TRBD1. Germline V gives CDR1 MNHNS, CDR2 SASEGT. The V and J ends lost 4 bases and 6 bases, in that order; junction bases with no gene match: 7. The CDR3 is 16 amino acids. CDR3 amino acids: CASSVLQGAINSPLHF. CDR3 coding DNA: TGTGCCAGCAGTGTCCTACAGGGGGCGATTAATTCACCCCTCCACTTT.

The chain joins TRBV18 to TRBJ1-1; D not certain. Germline CDR1 and CDR2: KGHSH and LQKENI. The CDR3 spans 13 residues. V dropped 8 bases and J dropped 4 bases, with 14 bases sitting between them. The CDR3 loop reads CASPSNSGTEAFF. The CDR3 nucleotides read TGTGCCAGCCCCTCTAACAGTGGCACTGAAGCTTTCTTT. The full variable domain, completed using reference TRBV18 and TRBJ1-1, is NAGVMQNPRHLVRRRGQEARLRCSPMKGHSHVYWYRQLPEEGLKFMVYLQKENIIDESGMPKERFSAEFPKEGPSILRIQQVVRGDSAAYFCASPSNSGTEAFFGQGTRLTVV.

This clone was detected only once. The chain has TRBV7-6 and TRBJ2-5; possibly TRBD1 for D (6 bases). CDR1 is SGHVS, CDR2 FNYEAQ, per germline. The CDR3 has 13 amino acids. The V and J ends lost 2 bases and 2 bases respectively, with 6 bases between them. The CDR3 protein is CASSLRGQETQYF. For the CDR3, the DNA is TGTGCCAGCAGCTTAAGGGGGCAAGAGACCCAGTACTTC. The full variable domain, in which reference TRBV7-6 and TRBJ2-5 provide the parts outside the CDR3, is GAGVSQSPRYKVTKRGQDVALRCDPISGHVSLYWYRQALGQGPEFLTYFNYEAQQDKSGLPNDRFSAERPEGSISTLTIQRTEQRDSAMYRCASSLRGQETQYFGPGTRLLVL.

The chain couples TRBV5-6 to TRBJ2-4; 7 positions match TRBD1. Trimming at V came to 4 bases and at J to 0 bases, leaving 7 bases not matched to a gene. Germline V gene lookup returns CDR1 SGHDT and CDR2 YYEEEE. CDR3 length: 16 amino acids. The CDR3 loop is CASSLGQKLAKNIQYF. The CDR3 DNA follows: TGTGCCAGCAGCCTGGGACAGAAACTAGCCAAAAACATTCAGTACTTC. Using reference TRBV5-6 and TRBJ2-4 for the parts outside the CDR3, the full variable domain is DAGVTQSPTHLIKTRGQQVTLRCSPKSGHDTVSWYQQALGQGPQFIFQYYEEEERQRGNFPDRFSGHQFPNYSSELNVNALLLGDSALYLCASSLGQKLAKNIQYFGAGTRLSVL.

In DNA form, the CDR3 reads TGTGCCAGCAGCTTAGGGAGTAGAGGCAGGGACACTGAAGCTTTCTTT. Encoded protein: CASSLGSRGRDTEAFF. The chain couples TRBV7-8 to TRBJ1-1; D possibly corresponds to TRBD1 (5 bases). Germline values: CDR1 SGHVS, CDR2 FQNEAQ. Trimming left V 1 base short and J 3 bases short, with 15 bases between. CDR3 length equals 16 residues.

The rearrangement uses TRBV11-2 and TRBJ1-4; D uncertain. CDR1 SGHAT and CDR2 FQNNGV come from the germline V gene. The ends were cut back, 5 bases at V and 6 bases at J, with 16 bases in the middle. This CDR3 spans 15 amino acids. The DNA for the CDR3 is TGTGCCAGCAGCCCCCGGGGAGTGCAGGATGAAAAACTGTTTTTT. Amino acid sequence: CASSPRGVQDEKLFF.

V and J are TRBV30 and TRBJ1-1, with 7 bases lining up with TRBD1. The V gene's germline CDR1 is GTSNPN and CDR2 SVGIG (reference sequence). The CDR3 consists of 14 residues. The junction had 6 bases not matched to a gene; V was cut back by 4 bases and J by 1 base. The CDR3 DNA follows: TGTGCCTGGAAGATGGGACAGTCGAACACTGAAGCTTTCTTT. Its protein product is CAWKMGQSNTEAFF.

The rearrangement links TRBV9 to TRBJ1-6, with D uncertain. This CDR3 spans 13 amino acids. Germline V gives CDR1 SGDLS, CDR2 YYNGEE. Trimming pared 4 bases from V and 7 bases from J, leaving 9 bases between. CDR3: CASSPAVNSPLHF. DNA of the CDR3: TGTGCCAGCAGCCCGGCGGTAAATTCACCCCTCCACTTT.

The chain combines TRBV19 with TRBJ2-2; 8 nucleotides align to TRBD2. Germline CDR1 and CDR2: LNHDA and SQIVND (reference sequence). The CDR3 totals 17 residues. V was pared by 5 bases and J by 3 bases, with 11 bases of the junction left unmatched. The CDR3 is CASSLLLGGADTGELFF. DNA of the CDR3: TGTGCCAGTAGTCTTCTCCTCGGGGGGGCGGACACCGGGGAGCTGTTTTTT.

This clone was found once. The rearrangement joins TRBV5-1 to TRBJ1-2, with D uncertain. V lost 4 bases and J 5 bases, leaving 18 bases between the germline ends. CDR1 is SGHRS and CDR2 is YFSETQ in the germline V gene. The CDR3 contains 15 residues. The CDR3 sequence: CASSPSTVEAYGYTF. Written as DNA, the CDR3 is TGCGCCAGCAGCCCCTCGACCGTCGAGGCTTATGGCTACACCTTC.

V gene TRBV4-2 combines with J gene TRBJ1-2, with TRBD1 matching over 7 bases. Per germline, CDR1 LGHNA and CDR2 YNFKEQ. V shed 2 bases and J 0 bases; nucleotides not matched to a gene: 3. The CDR3 spans 15 residues. The CDR3 spells CASSQRDRANYGYTF. Here the CDR3 DNA reads TGTGCCAGCAGCCAAAGGGACAGAGCTAACTATGGCTACACCTTC.

This sequence joins TRBV6-5 and TRBJ2-7; 9 bases are a match to TRBD1. The J segment lost 2 bases and the V segment lost 7 bases, leaving 6 bases of the junction unmatched. In germline, CDR1 is MNHEY, CDR2 SVGAGI. This CDR3 is built from 14 residues. CDR3 DNA sequence: TGTGCCAGCAATCCGGGACAGGGCGCCTACGAGCAGTACTTC. Translated, it gives CASNPGQGAYEQYF.